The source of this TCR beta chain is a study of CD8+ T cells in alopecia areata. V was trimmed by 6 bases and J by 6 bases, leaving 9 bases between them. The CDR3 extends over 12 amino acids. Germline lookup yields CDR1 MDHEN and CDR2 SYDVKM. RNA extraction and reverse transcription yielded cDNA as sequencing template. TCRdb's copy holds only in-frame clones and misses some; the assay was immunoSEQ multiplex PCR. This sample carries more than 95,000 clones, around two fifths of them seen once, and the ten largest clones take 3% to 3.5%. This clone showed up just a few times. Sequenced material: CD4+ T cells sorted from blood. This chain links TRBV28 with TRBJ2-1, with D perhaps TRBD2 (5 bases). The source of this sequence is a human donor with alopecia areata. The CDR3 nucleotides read TGTGCCAGCAGCTTACTAGGCAATGAGCAGTTCTTC. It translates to CASSLLGNEQFF. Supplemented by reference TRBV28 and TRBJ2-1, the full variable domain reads DVKVTQSSRYLVKRTGEKVFLECVQDMDHENMFWYRQDPGLGLRLIYFSYDVKMKEKGDIPEGYSVSREKKERFSLILESASTNQTSMYLCASSLLGNEQFFGPGTRLTVL.